This T cell receptor beta chain is drawn from a study of T-cell reconstitution after alpha-beta-depleted transplantation in children. Unique molecular identifiers were built into the TCRbeta library. TCRdb processed the PCR reads anew with MiXCR; each CDR3 protein has one entry. This sample has approximately 490,000 distinct CDR3 sequences, with roughly an eighth found just once. The CDR3 is made up of 12 amino acids. Per germline, CDR1 SGHAT and CDR2 FQNNGV. Trimming left V 1 base short and J 15 bases short, with 13 bases between. This chain joins TRBV11-2 and TRBJ2-1, with D possibly TRBD2 on 7 matching bases. The source material was PBMCs from the stem cell graft donor, sampled from the stem cell graft. This TCR derives from a human donor who donated a stem cell graft to a child with combined immunodeficiency. The CDR3 DNA reads as TGTGCCAGCAGCTTAGCTCTGGGGGGGCTGTTCTTC. Translating gives CASSLALGGLFF.